This T cell receptor beta chain originates from a study of OX40 agonist ivuxolimab in advanced cancers. Germline CDR1 SGHAT, CDR2 FQNNGV. The CDR3 covers 14 residues. V lost 4 bases, J lost 3 bases, and 3 bases stayed unmatched. Clones were read by immunoSEQ multiplex PCR, and TCRdb kept only the in-frame ones, dropping some. The sample yields some 50,000 clones, about 86% seen once. This clone has only one observation. Its antigen is undetermined. Study-wide results and caveats: More expanded clones were found, on average, in CD8+ than in CD4+ T cells.

The source material was CD4+ or CD8+ T cells sorted from blood, sampled in a trial of the OX40 agonist ivuxolimab. This clonotype was sampled from an adult with an advanced solid tumor such as melanoma, head and neck, liver or kidney cancer. The chain has TRBV11-2 and TRBJ2-7; 10 bases map to TRBD2. Written as DNA, the CDR3 is TGTGCCAGCAGCTATAGCGGGAGGATCTACGAGCAGTACTTC. Protein sequence: CASSYSGRIYEQYF.